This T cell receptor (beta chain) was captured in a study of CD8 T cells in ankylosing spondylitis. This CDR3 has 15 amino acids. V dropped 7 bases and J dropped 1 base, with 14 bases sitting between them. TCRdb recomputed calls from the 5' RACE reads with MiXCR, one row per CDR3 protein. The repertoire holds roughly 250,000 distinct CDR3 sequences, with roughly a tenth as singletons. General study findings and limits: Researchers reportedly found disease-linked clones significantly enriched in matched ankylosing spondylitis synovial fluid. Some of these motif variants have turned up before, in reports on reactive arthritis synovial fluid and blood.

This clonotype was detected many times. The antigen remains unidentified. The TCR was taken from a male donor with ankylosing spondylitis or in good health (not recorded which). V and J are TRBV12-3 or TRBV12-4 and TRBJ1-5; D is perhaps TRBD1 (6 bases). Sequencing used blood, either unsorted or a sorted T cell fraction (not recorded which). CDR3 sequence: CASTPGRGSNQPQHF. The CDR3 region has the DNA TGTGCCAGCACCCCCGGGAGGGGGAGCAATCAGCCCCAGCATTTT.